These 21 T cell receptor beta chains were all obtained from the same sample, sequenced in a study of T cell responses to AZD1222 COVID-19 vaccine (dated by TCRdb to the early 2020s). Library prep was done by the immunoSEQ multiplex PCR assay. Held by TCRdb, this immuneACCESS table contains in-frame sequences only and omits some clones. Under half of the omission traces to an unresolved V gene where checked; the cause of the rest is unknown. The sample contains 94,000 or so clones, 80% to 90% of them found a single time. Jointly, the top ten make up roughly 1.7% of the sample. Per the publication, the time point label means: baseline before first vaccination. The sample consisted of peripheral blood, taken on day 0 of AZD1222 vaccination. The receptors derive from an adult in good health.

As for this clone: The sample holds other DNA sequences that translate to the same CDR3. The CDR3 sequence is CASSEGPSYEQYF. DNA for the CDR3: TGTGCCAGCAGTGAGGGTCCCTCCTACGAGCAGTACTTC. The chain combines TRBV6-1 with TRBJ2-7; no reliable D call. This CDR3 comprises 13 residues. Between the trimmed V and J ends, which lost 3 bases and 0 bases, there was a span of 6 bases. Germline V gene lookup returns CDR1 MNHNS and CDR2 SASEGT.

Only one count was recorded for this clone. V usage is TRBV7-8 and J usage is TRBJ1-6; 9 positions match TRBD1. The CDR3 totals 16 residues. Trimming cost V 5 bases and J 8 bases; bases outside gene matches: 10. Germline CDR1 is SGHVS and CDR2 is FQNEAQ. In nucleotides, the CDR3 is TGTGCCAGCAGCCAACATCTCGGGACAGGGCATTCACCCCTCCACTTT. Its translation: CASSQHLGTGHSPLHF.

The chain couples TRBV7-3 to TRBJ2-1, with a tentative D call TRBD1 (6 bases). Trimming cost V 4 bases and J 9 bases, with 16 bases left between them. CDR3 size: 14 residues. Germline CDR1 is SGHTA and CDR2 is FQGTGA. The DNA of the CDR3 is TGTGCCAGCAGCTCTGCACAGGGTGGGAGTGAGCAGTTCTTC. Translated: CASSSAQGGSEQFF.

CDR3 nucleotide sequence: TGTGCCAGCAGCAGCCAAGCGGGGGCCGCGTCACCCCTCCACTTT. Its translation: CASSSQAGAASPLHF. The J gene is TRBJ1-6, the V gene TRBV6-2 or TRBV6-3, with D possibly being TRBD1 (6 bases). Germline values: CDR1 MNHEY, CDR2 SVGEGT. Trimming left V 6 bases short and J 10 bases short, with 19 bases between. The CDR3 has 15 amino acids.

This chain links TRBV6-6 with TRBJ1-5; a weak D match, TRBD1 (5 bases). Trimming took 4 bases from V and 3 from J, leaving 16 bases between them. CDR1 is MNHNY and CDR2 is SVGAGI in the germline V gene (reference sequence). The CDR3 is made up of 16 amino acids. CDR3 region: CASSSTWGSYNQPQHF. For the CDR3, the DNA is TGTGCCAGCAGTTCAACCTGGGGCTCATACAATCAGCCCCAGCATTTT.

This chain links TRBV19 with TRBJ1-1, with no clear D. Trimming took 9 bases from V and 5 from J, leaving 16 bases between them. Germline CDR1 reads LNHDA; CDR2 reads SQIVND (reference sequence). The CDR3 is 13 residues long. CDR3 DNA sequence: TGTGCCAGCATGGTAAGGAGGGAGACTGAAGCTTTCTTT. Protein sequence: CASMVRRETEAFF. Drawing the rest from reference TRBV19 and TRBJ1-1, the complete variable domain is DGGITQSPKYLFRKEGQNVTLSCEQNLNHDAMYWYRQDPGQGLRLIYYSQIVNDFQKGDIAEGYSVSREKKESFPLTVTSAQKNPTAFYLCASMVRRETEAFFGQGTRLTVV.

The V gene is TRBV15, the J gene TRBJ2-7; 10 nucleotides agree with TRBD1. V gave up 0 bases and J gave up 5 bases; unmatched junction bases: 7. Per germline, CDR1 LNHNV and CDR2 YYDKDF (reference sequence). The CDR3 length is 16 residues. CDR3 residues: CATSRDPGQGSDEQYF. In DNA, the CDR3 is TGTGCCACCAGCAGAGATCCGGGACAGGGGTCGGACGAGCAGTACTTC. The complete variable domain, with remaining parts taken from reference TRBV15 and TRBJ2-7, reads DAMVIQNPRYQVTQFGKPVTLSCSQTLNHNVMYWYQQKSSQAPKLLFHYYDKDFNNEADTPDNFQSRRPNTSFCFLDIRSPGLGDTAMYLCATSRDPGQGSDEQYFGPGTRLTVT.

The gene calls are TRBV29-1 and TRBJ2-3, with a possible D match to TRBD2 (6 bases). The V and J ends lost 5 bases and 12 bases respectively, with 18 bases between them. The CDR3 has 12 residues. The V gene's germline CDR1 is SQVTM and CDR2 ANQGSEA. The CDR3 coding sequence is TGCAGCGTTACCTCGGAACCGGGGGTCCAGTATTTT. This gives the protein CSVTSEPGVQYF.

The chain carries TRBV7-2 and TRBJ2-7, with D possibly being TRBD1 (6 bases). From germline, CDR1 is SGHTA and CDR2 FQGNSA. CDR3 length: 15 amino acids. The ends were cut back, 5 bases at V and 3 bases at J, with 17 bases in the middle. CDR3 in DNA: TGTGCCAGCAGCCTAAACCCGGGACACCGCTACGAGCAGTACTTC. As protein: CASSLNPGHRYEQYF.

This clone was seen once. The CDR3 protein is CASSEGTGWPLHF. Written as DNA, the CDR3 is TGTGCCAGCAGCGAAGGGACAGGTTGGCCCCTCCACTTT. The V and J genes are TRBV9 and TRBJ1-6; TRBD1 matches 8 bases. Germline V gene sequence: CDR1 SGDLS, CDR2 YYNGEE. J was trimmed by 13 bases and V by 3 bases; bases with no gene match: 6. This CDR3 region has 13 residues.

Here the CDR3 reads CASSQDRPDTQYF. CDR3 sequence (DNA): TGTGCCAGCAGCCAGGACAGGCCAGATACGCAGTATTTT. The V gene is TRBV14, the J gene TRBJ2-3; 7 bases are a match to TRBD1. The germline gives CDR1 SGHDN, CDR2 FVKESK. J gave up 4 bases and V 3 bases, and 1 base lay outside the gene matches. The CDR3 spans 13 residues. The full variable domain, its missing parts supplied by reference TRBV14 and TRBJ2-3, is EAGVTQFPSHSVIEKGQTVTLRCDPISGHDNLYWYRRVMGKEIKFLLHFVKESKQDESGMPNNRFLAERTGGTYSTLKVQPAELEDSGVYFCASSQDRPDTQYFGPGTRLTVL.

This clone was seen just once. CDR3 sequence reads: CASSEAGGYTF. The DNA for the CDR3 is TGTGCCAGCAGTGAAGCAGGCGGCTACACCTTC. The chain carries TRBV2 and TRBJ1-2; D is undetermined. Trimming took off 0 bases at V and 8 bases at J, with 4 bases between the two ends. Germline loops: CDR1 SNHLY, CDR2 FYNNEI. The CDR3 extends over 11 amino acids.

The chain has TRBV5-6 and TRBJ1-6, with D unclear. This CDR3 has 13 amino acids. V lost 0 bases and J 7 bases, leaving 5 bases between the germline ends. Germline CDR1 reads SGHDT; CDR2 reads YYEEEE. DNA of the CDR3: TGTGCCAGCAGCTTGGTCAGAAATTCACCCCTCCACTTT. It yields the protein CASSLVRNSPLHF.

This rearrangement joins TRBV5-4 to TRBJ2-3; D might be TRBD1 (6 bases). Germline V gives CDR1 SGHNT, CDR2 YYREEE (reference sequence). V lost 4 bases to trimming and J lost 4 bases, with 10 bases between them. The CDR3 extends over 13 amino acids. CDR3 in amino acids: CASSIWTADTQYF. The CDR3 DNA follows: TGTGCCAGCAGCATCTGGACAGCAGATACGCAGTATTTT.

J is TRBJ1-6 and V is TRBV30; the D gene is possibly TRBD1 (5 bases). Germline CDR1 GTSNPN, CDR2 SVGIG (reference sequence). This CDR3 comprises 13 residues. V gave up 3 bases and J gave up 7 bases, with 10 bases separating them. CDR3 sequence reads: CAWSPGSNSPLHF. In DNA, the CDR3 is TGTGCCTGGAGCCCAGGGAGCAATTCACCCCTCCACTTT.

This rearrangement joins TRBV5-1 to TRBJ1-2, with D maybe TRBD1 (5 bases). V was shortened by 6 bases and J by 4 bases, with 19 bases between the two germline ends. The CDR3 has 15 residues. Per the germline V gene, CDR1 is SGHRS and CDR2 is YFSETQ. CDR3 coding DNA: TGCGCCAGCAAAAAGCGGGACGGGCCCTCCTATGGCTACACCTTC. Translating gives CASKKRDGPSYGYTF.

This chain links TRBV7-2 with TRBJ1-5; D is uncertain. Germline V CDR1 and CDR2: SGHTA, FQGNSA. The CDR3 length is 13 residues. V dropped 5 bases and J dropped 11 bases, with 16 bases sitting between them. In nucleotides, the CDR3 is TGTGCCAGCAGCCTGCGACGGGCCGAGGCCCAGCATTTT. This encodes CASSLRRAEAQHF.

CDR3 in amino acids: CASSSDRGSETQYF. The DNA of the CDR3 is TGCGCCAGCAGCTCGGACAGGGGTTCGGAGACCCAGTACTTC. The V gene is TRBV5-1, the J gene TRBJ2-5; 9 bases fit TRBD1. This CDR3 spans 14 amino acids. Trimming at V came to 3 bases and at J to 5 bases, leaving 5 bases not matched to a gene. Germline CDR1 is SGHRS and CDR2 is YFSETQ.

The rearrangement uses TRBV28 and TRBJ1-2, with 11 bases that match TRBD1. V lost 8 bases and J lost 4; bases outside the gene matches: 3. Germline V gene data show CDR1 as MDHEN and CDR2 as SYDVKM. The CDR3 contains 13 residues. CDR3 DNA: TGTGCCAGCTTGGACAGGGGGCCCTATGGCTACACCTTC. It is translated as CASLDRGPYGYTF.

This clone appeared once. The V call is TRBV6-5, the J call TRBJ1-1; no clear D gene. V dropped 1 base and J dropped 0 bases, with 9 bases sitting between them. Per germline, CDR1 MNHEY and CDR2 SVGAGI. The CDR3 sequence is 15 residues long. CDR3 coding DNA: TGTGCCAGCAGTTACTATGGCAGTATGAACACTGAAGCTTTCTTT. Translated: CASSYYGSMNTEAFF.

This clone was found a few times. The chain uses TRBV6-5 and TRBJ1-6; D might be TRBD1 (6 bases). V lost 6 bases and J 11 bases, leaving 20 bases between the germline ends. Germline CDR1 is MNHEY and CDR2 is SVGAGI. The CDR3 totals 15 residues. CDR3: CASRKLQGLRAPLHF. CDR3 in DNA: TGTGCCAGCAGGAAACTACAGGGACTTAGGGCACCCCTCCACTTT.